A single sample is the source of the 2 T cell receptor beta chains below, sequenced in a study of T cell responses to AZD1222 COVID-19 vaccine. Method: immunoSEQ multiplex PCR; TCRdb's copy keeps in-frame clones and lacks some. The sample yields tens of thousands of clones, around 83% seen once. The sequenced sample was peripheral blood, obtained on day 0 of AZD1222 vaccination. These receptors originate from an adult in good health.

The V gene is TRBV15, the J gene TRBJ2-5, with D unclear. Trimming pared 5 bases from V and 5 bases from J, leaving 21 bases between. The CDR3 is 16 residues long. In germline, CDR1 is LNHNV, CDR2 YYDKDF (reference sequence). The CDR3 DNA reads TGTGCCACCAGCGGGCAGGACGTCCGCGCCGGTGAGACCCAGTACTTC. Residues: CATSGQDVRAGETQYF.

The chain couples TRBV10-1 to TRBJ2-3; 8 bases map to TRBD1. The junction had 15 bases not matched to a gene; V was cut back by 0 bases and J by 7 bases. CDR1 is WNHNN and CDR2 is SYGVQD in the germline V gene (reference sequence). This CDR3 has 18 residues. In nucleotides, the CDR3 is TGCGCCAGCAGTGAGTCCGCAGGGGGCCCCCCCGGGTCCAATACGCAGTATTTT. It encodes CASSESAGGPPGSNTQYF.